Below are 13 T cell receptor beta chains sequenced from a single sample in a study of control samples from healthy donors and cancer patients. Produced via immunoSEQ multiplex PCR; TCRdb's table is partial and in-frame only. This sample carries about 200,000 clones, roughly nine tenths of them seen once, and the ten largest clones take 1.8%. The specimen sequenced was blood. Source of these receptors: a man under 40 in good health.

The chain is built from TRBV3-1 (or the pseudogene TRBV3-2) and TRBJ1-4; 7 bases are a match to TRBD1. The CDR3 extends over 16 amino acids. Per germline, CDR1 LGHDT and CDR2 YNNKEL (reference sequence). After removal of 1 base from V and 7 bases from J, the junction contained 9 bases not matched to a gene. The CDR3: CASSQGRGGGIEKLFF. DNA of the CDR3: TGTGCCAGCAGCCAAGGGAGAGGGGGCGGCATTGAAAAACTGTTTTTT.

This chain joins TRBV6-5 and TRBJ1-4; 9 bases agree with TRBD1. The CDR3 sequence is 14 residues long. Germline CDR1 reads MNHEY; CDR2 reads SVGAGI. V was clipped by 5 bases and J by 8 bases; unmatched bases: 6. In DNA, the CDR3 is TGTGCCAGCAGTCCGACAGGGGGACGGGAAAAACTGTTTTTT. Translating it yields CASSPTGGREKLFF.

The genes are TRBV6-1 and TRBJ1-6; the D is unclear. This CDR3 comprises 17 residues. CDR1 MNHNS and CDR2 SASEGT come from the germline V gene. V lost 2 bases, J lost 0 bases, and 11 bases lay in between. The CDR3 reads CASSEFKTLSYNSPLHF. CDR3 DNA sequence: TGTGCCAGCAGTGAATTTAAGACACTCTCCTATAATTCACCCCTCCACTTT.

The rearrangement joins TRBV10-2 to TRBJ1-2; the D is unclear. The CDR3 is made up of 15 amino acids. CDR1 and CDR2 (germline): WSHSY, SAAADI. The V gene lost 8 bases and the J gene lost 5 bases, with 21 bases spanning the gap. The chain's CDR3 is CASSGQGPTGYGYTF. DNA for the CDR3: TGCGCCAGCTCCGGGCAAGGCCCCACGGGGTATGGCTACACCTTC.

In its sample, this clone was seen once. V gene TRBV29-1 combines with J gene TRBJ2-2; D perhaps matches TRBD1 (5 bases). In germline, CDR1 is SQVTM, CDR2 ANQGSEA. There are 14 residues in the CDR3. V dropped 5 bases and J dropped 5 bases, with 15 bases sitting between them. The DNA for the CDR3 is TGCAGCGTTTTCACCAGGGTAGGAACCGGGGAGCTGTTTTTT. It codes for CSVFTRVGTGELFF.

The chain is built from TRBV5-5 and TRBJ1-5; D may be TRBD1 (5 bases). V lost 4 bases and J 3 bases, leaving 11 bases between the germline ends. This CDR3 region has 14 residues. Germline V CDR1 and CDR2: SGHKS, YYEKEE (reference sequence). The CDR3 sequence is CASSVDSTNQPQHF. The CDR3 bases are TGTGCCAGCAGCGTAGACAGCACCAATCAGCCCCAGCATTTT.

The V and J genes are TRBV4-1 and TRBJ2-1; 9 nucleotides align to TRBD2. Germline loops: CDR1 MGHRA, CDR2 YSYEKL. The junction had 3 bases not matched to a gene; V was cut back by 4 bases and J by 5 bases. The CDR3 spans 14 residues. CDR3: CASSPQRGDNEQFF. The CDR3 region has the DNA TGCGCCAGCAGCCCGCAGCGGGGGGACAATGAGCAGTTCTTC.

This sequence joins TRBV7-2 and TRBJ2-1; no firm D call. Germline V gene sequence: CDR1 SGHTA, CDR2 FQGNSA. Trimming took off 2 bases at V and 7 bases at J, with 6 bases between the two ends. This CDR3 is built from 12 residues. The CDR3 here is CASSLLRNEQFF. For the CDR3, the DNA is TGTGCCAGCAGCTTATTACGGAATGAGCAGTTCTTC.

The J gene is TRBJ2-1, the V gene TRBV4-1; D is uncertain. V was pared by 0 bases and J by 1 base, with 7 bases between. This CDR3 region has 15 residues. The germline gives CDR1 MGHRA, CDR2 YSYEKL. CDR3 protein: CASSQEALSYNEQFF. The CDR3 DNA is TGCGCCAGCAGCCAAGAGGCGTTATCCTACAATGAGCAGTTCTTC.

V gene TRBV7-3 combines with J gene TRBJ1-1, with unresolved D. Germline CDR1 SGHTA, CDR2 FQGTGA. The CDR3 extends over 13 amino acids. V was shortened by 0 bases and J by 4 bases, with 6 bases between the two germline ends. CDR3 region: CASSLTKGTEAFF. For the CDR3, the DNA is TGTGCCAGCAGCTTAACTAAGGGCACTGAAGCTTTCTTT.

The chain joins TRBV19 to TRBJ1-2, with no clear D. CDR1 is LNHDA, CDR2 SQIVND, per germline (reference sequence). V lost 5 bases, J lost 0 bases, and 10 bases lay in between. The CDR3 extends over 14 amino acids. The CDR3 loop reads CASSPDPSNYGYTF. The CDR3 bases are TGTGCCAGTAGTCCGGACCCATCTAACTATGGCTACACCTTC.

Comment on this clone: An end of the junction differs from the germline gene, which may be a read error. The chain combines TRBV18 with TRBJ2-7; 7 bases map to TRBD2. Germline V gene lookup returns CDR1 KGHSH and CDR2 LQKENI. The length of the CDR3 is 10 residues. The CDR3 DNA reads as TGTGCCAGCTCACCTTGGCTAGCGGTATTC. Its translation: CASSPWLAVF.

The rearrangement joins TRBV6-1 to TRBJ1-1; the D is unclear. The V end was cut by 0 bases, the J end by 8 bases, with 25 bases between. The germline CDR1 and CDR2 sequences are MNHNS and SASEGT. The CDR3 contains 18 residues. CDR3 sequence: CASSEALFRDINGREAFF. As DNA, the CDR3 is TGTGCCAGCAGTGAAGCATTGTTTCGGGATATTAACGGGCGAGAAGCTTTCTTT.